This TCR beta chain was captured in a study of cytomegalovirus exposure and HLA in healthy donors. Study-level results: Later analysis identified a missense DCLRE1C variant that was linked to TCR beta V- and J-gene trimming. The productive fraction for most TCR beta V segments was about 90% or about 30% in an earlier analysis.

There are 14 residues in the CDR3. The germline V gene has CDR1 MNHNS and CDR2 SASEGT. V dropped 5 bases and J dropped 5 bases, with 15 bases sitting between them. The PCR ran on 60 Vbeta and 13 Jbeta primers. In the authors' workflow: In a later analysis, approximately 73 million unique TCR beta chains included roughly 11 million shared by two or more donors. Assay: immunoSEQ multiplex PCR; the TCRdb copy retains only in-frame clones and omits some. From that table come the V and J calls and clone size; the DNA was used to work out D and trimming. The sample lists under 150,000 clones; 70% to 80% were seen once. Worth noting for this clone: No antigen is known for it.

V and J are TRBV6-1 and TRBJ1-2; D is unclear. Input material: PBMCs. This TCR came from a female donor in good health and CMV-seronegative. The CDR3 protein is CASSPDPSGYGYTF. The CDR3 DNA sequence: TGTGCCAGCAGTCCGGACCCCTCGGGGTATGGCTACACCTTC.